Presented here are 18 T cell receptor beta chains from one specimen sequenced in a study of T-cell memory formation after mild COVID-19. TCRdb ran MiXCR on the 5' RACE reads and lists one entry per CDR3 protein. This table has some 160,000 distinct CDR3 sequences, 30% to 35% appearing once. The sequencing input was PBMCs or a T cell subset sorted from them (not recorded which). The receptors were sampled from an adult woman who had mild COVID-19 (a few samples of this study predate the infection). Cell type and time point are not known.

This rearrangement joins TRBV7-6 to TRBJ2-1; 9 positions agree with TRBD1. With 3 bases clipped from V and 6 bases from J, the junction kept 12 bases outside the gene matches. The CDR3 is 17 residues long. Germline CDR1 is SGHVS and CDR2 is FNYEAQ. In DNA form, the CDR3 reads TGTGCCAGCAGCTTCGGGGCTACAGGGGGCGGTGGCAATGAGCAGTTCTTC. Its translation is CASSFGATGGGGNEQFF. Full variable domain (outside the CDR3, taken from reference TRBV7-6 and TRBJ2-1): GAGVSQSPRYKVTKRGQDVALRCDPISGHVSLYWYRQALGQGPEFLTYFNYEAQQDKSGLPNDRFSAERPEGSISTLTIQRTEQRDSAMYRCASSFGATGGGGNEQFFGPGTRLTVL.

In its sample, this clonotype was seen a few times. The rearrangement joins TRBV6-2 or TRBV6-3 to TRBJ2-3, with D perhaps TRBD1 or TRBD2 (5 bases each). This CDR3 has 17 residues. The V gene's germline CDR1 is MNHEY and CDR2 SVGEGT. Trimming cost V 2 bases and J 2 bases, with 17 bases left between them. Written as DNA, the CDR3 is TGTGCCAGCAGTTACGTCCGGGGCGGAGAGATCACAGATACGCAGTATTTT. This codes for CASSYVRGGEITDTQYF.

There are a few counts of this clonotype. This chain links TRBV7-3 with TRBJ2-5; no firm D call. The CDR3 consists of 13 residues. Trimming stripped 5 bases from V and 1 base from J, with 8 bases between. Germline CDR1 and CDR2: SGHTA and FQGTGA. The CDR3 DNA reads TGTGCCAGCAGCGACACCCCCCAAGAGACCCAGTACTTC. Protein product: CASSDTPQETQYF. The full variable domain, with the rest looked up from reference TRBV7-3 and TRBJ2-5, is GAGVSQTPSNKVTEKGKYVELRCDPISGHTALYWYRQSLGQGPEFLIYFQGTGAADDSGLPNDRFFAVRPEGSVSTLKIQRTERGDSAVYLCASSDTPQETQYFGPGTRLLVL.

In this sample, this clonotype turned up many times. V gene TRBV6-5 combines with J gene TRBJ2-7; D gene uncertain. This CDR3 has 14 amino acids. Germline V lookup: CDR1 MNHEY, CDR2 SVGAGI. Trimming removed 5 bases from V and 7 bases from J, with 18 bases in between. CDR3 sequence: CASSPARLLGEQYF. In nucleotides, the CDR3 is TGTGCCAGCAGTCCCGCGAGGCTCCTGGGAGAGCAGTACTTC.

The chain carries TRBV7-3 and TRBJ2-3; 10 bases fit TRBD2. Trimming at V came to 3 bases and at J to 4 bases, leaving 4 bases not matched to a gene. There are 15 residues in the CDR3. Per the germline V gene, CDR1 is SGHTA and CDR2 is FQGTGA. The CDR3 bases are TGTGCCAGCAGCTTCTCTAGCGGGAGTGCAGATACGCAGTATTTT. Protein: CASSFSSGSADTQYF.

This clonotype was counted only a few times. The chain couples TRBV7-6 to TRBJ2-3; no clear D. Germline V gene sequence: CDR1 SGHVS, CDR2 FNYEAQ. The CDR3 runs 16 residues. The V end lost 5 bases, the J end lost 0 bases, and 15 bases lay between the germline ends. CDR3 in DNA: TGTGCCAGCAGCCCCCAGGCGGCAACTAGCACAGATACGCAGTATTTT. It yields the protein CASSPQAATSTDTQYF.

The rearrangement uses TRBV20-1 and TRBJ2-3; 14 positions match TRBD2. The CDR3 extends over 15 amino acids. The V and J ends lost 5 bases and 4 bases, in that order; junction bases with no gene match: 5. Looked up from germline, CDR1 is DFQATT and CDR2 is SNEGSKA (reference sequence). CDR3 region: CSAQGTSGRADTQYF. The CDR3 DNA reads TGCAGTGCTCAGGGGACTAGCGGGAGAGCAGATACGCAGTATTTT.

The sample holds a few counts of this clonotype. The chain combines TRBV25-1 with TRBJ2-1; D unresolved. The CDR3 is 11 amino acids. Germline V gene sequence: CDR1 MGHDK, CDR2 SYGVNS. Trimming left V 5 bases short and J 7 bases short, with 6 bases between. DNA of the CDR3: TGTGCCAGCAGTATCAGTAATGAGCAGTTCTTC. Encoded protein: CASSISNEQFF.

This clonotype was seen at least ten times. V is TRBV7-9 and J is TRBJ2-7, with D unresolved. Germline CDR1 SEHNR, CDR2 FQNEAQ (reference sequence). V dropped 2 bases and J dropped 7 bases, with 12 bases sitting between them. This CDR3 contains 13 residues. The CDR3 DNA reads as TGTGCCAGCAGCTTATCGGCGGATTATGAGCAGTACTTC. It is translated as CASSLSADYEQYF. Together with reference TRBV7-9 and TRBJ2-7, the CDR3 gives the full variable domain: DTGVSQNPRHKITKRGQNVTFRCDPISEHNRLYWYRQTLGQGPEFLTYFQNEAQLEKSRLLSDRFSAERPKGSFSTLEIQRTEQGDSAMYLCASSLSADYEQYFGPGTRLTVT.

The chain carries TRBV6-2 or TRBV6-3 and TRBJ2-7; D remains ambiguous. This CDR3 has 14 amino acids. Trimming removed 0 bases from V and 2 bases from J, with 8 bases in between. Looked up from germline, CDR1 is MNHEY and CDR2 is SVGEGT. This CDR3 reads CASSYSGPTYEQYF. The CDR3 nucleotides read TGTGCCAGCAGTTACTCGGGTCCAACCTACGAGCAGTACTTC.

The chain links TRBV6-9 to TRBJ1-6, with D hard to call. Germline-derived CDR1 and CDR2 are MNHGY and SVAAGI. The CDR3 is 13 residues long. V lost 5 bases to trimming and J lost 8 bases, with 10 bases between them. As DNA, the CDR3 is TGTGCCAGCAGTCGGGATCGGGATTCACCCCTCCACTTT. It is translated as CASSRDRDSPLHF.

This rearrangement joins TRBV29-1 to TRBJ1-3; D possibly corresponds to TRBD1 (5 bases). There are 13 residues in the CDR3. Germline V gene data show CDR1 as SQVTM and CDR2 as ANQGSEA. The germline V and J ends were trimmed by 7 bases and 0 bases, with 10 bases remaining between them. The DNA of the CDR3 is TGCAGCGCGCACAGGAGCTCTGGAAACACCATATATTTT. The encoded protein is CSAHRSSGNTIYF.

At least ten counts were recorded for this clonotype. The chain recombines TRBV12-3 or TRBV12-4 with TRBJ2-3; a weak D match, TRBD1 (5 bases). The CDR3 spans 16 residues. Trimming cost V 5 bases and J 1 base, with 16 bases left between them. The CDR3 sequence: CASSNQKKGGTDTQYF. The CDR3 nucleotides read TGTGCCAGCAGTAACCAGAAGAAAGGGGGCACAGATACGCAGTATTTT.

The V gene is TRBV29-1, the J gene TRBJ2-7; D remains unclear. From germline, CDR1 is SQVTM and CDR2 ANQGSEA. The CDR3 totals 12 residues. The V and J ends lost 7 bases and 5 bases respectively, with 15 bases between them. The CDR3 sequence: CSATAAANEQYF. DNA for the CDR3: TGCAGCGCCACGGCGGCAGCAAACGAGCAGTACTTC.

V usage is TRBV19 and J usage is TRBJ1-1; perhaps TRBD1 as D (6 bases). This CDR3 region has 13 residues. In germline, CDR1 is LNHDA, CDR2 SQIVND (reference sequence). V dropped 5 bases and J dropped 3 bases, with 10 bases sitting between them. The DNA for the CDR3 is TGTGCCAGTAGTTTAACAGGGTACACTGAAGCTTTCTTT. Translation gives CASSLTGYTEAFF.

The chain combines TRBV5-4 with TRBJ2-1, with 11 bases identical to TRBD1. J was trimmed by 7 bases and V by 4 bases; bases with no gene match: 7. The V gene's germline CDR1 is SGHNT and CDR2 YYREEE (reference sequence). The CDR3 is 15 amino acids. The CDR3: CASSRPGQGGNEQFF. Here the CDR3 DNA reads TGTGCCAGCAGCCGCCCGGGACAGGGGGGTAATGAGCAGTTCTTC.

This clonotype was detected ten times or more. The chain is built from TRBV5-1 and TRBJ2-2; D might be TRBD1 (6 bases). Germline loops: CDR1 SGHRS, CDR2 YFSETQ. This CDR3 contains 17 residues. Trimming pared 4 bases from V and 5 bases from J, leaving 21 bases between. The chain's CDR3 is CASSPYLRQDETGELFF. As DNA, the CDR3 is TGCGCCAGCAGCCCTTACCTACGACAGGACGAGACCGGGGAGCTGTTTTTT.

In its sample, this clonotype was seen a few times. The rearrangement uses TRBV6-1 and TRBJ2-4, with 10 nucleotides matching TRBD2. Germline-derived CDR1 and CDR2 are MNHNS and SASEGT. V was clipped by 4 bases and J by 6 bases; unmatched bases: 6. The CDR3 has 15 residues. CDR3: CASSGVAGGLNIQYF. The CDR3 DNA follows: TGTGCCAGCAGTGGGGTAGCGGGGGGTCTAAACATTCAGTACTTC.